These T cell receptor beta chains were read from a single sample in a study of CD8+ T cells in alopecia areata. Method: immunoSEQ multiplex PCR; TCRdb's copy keeps in-frame clones and lacks some. The table includes hundreds of thousands of clones, 60% detected once. The sample in question was CD4+ T cells sorted from blood, obtained around week 52, from a patient treated with tofacitinib. All receptors come from a human donor with alopecia areata. Both conserved end residues are part of each CDR3. D genes are given only for firm matches. A row's size may be missing; if present it is once, few, many or a size class.

V: TRBV29-1
size: once
D: NA
J: TRBJ1-2
CDR3: CSVRGAGKNYGYTF
DNA: TGCAGCGTTCGTGGGGCAGGAAAAAACTATGGCTACACCTTC

V: TRBV14
size: NA
D: NA
J: TRBJ2-7
CDR3: CASSQGQFYEQYF
DNA: TGTGCCAGCAGCCAAGGACAGTTCTACGAGCAGTACTTC

V: TRBV6-5
size: NA
D: NA
J: TRBJ1-1
CDR3: CASSYVPGEEAFF
DNA: TGTGCCAGCAGTTACGTTCCAGGGGAGGAAGCTTTCTTT

V: TRBV7-9
size: NA
D: TRBD1
J: TRBJ2-1
CDR3: CALGRGRINNEQFF
DNA: TGTGCTCTGGGCAGGGGGCGAATAAACAATGAGCAGTTCTTC

V: TRBV5-1
size: few
D: NA
J: TRBJ1-1
CDR3: CASSLEAVGTEAFF
DNA: TGCGCCAGCAGCCTCGAGGCGGTGGGCACTGAAGCTTTCTTT

V: TRBV7-9
size: NA
D: TRBD2
J: TRBJ2-5
CDR3: CASSYRAGTQESQYF
DNA: TGTGCCAGCAGCTACCGAGCGGGAACCCAAGAGAGCCAGTACTTC

V: TRBV5-4
size: NA
D: TRBD1
J: TRBJ1-2
CDR3: CASSLKTGGAVYTF
DNA: TGTGCCAGCAGCTTGAAGACAGGGGGCGCGGTCTACACCTTC

V: TRBV5-6
size: NA
D: NA
J: TRBJ2-7
CDR3: CASSLQFDKQYF
DNA: TGTGCCAGCAGCTTGCAATTTGATAAGCAGTACTTC

V: TRBV5-4
size: once
D: NA
J: TRBJ2-5
CDR3: CASSLGQETQYF
DNA: TGTGCCAGCAGCTTGGGCCAAGAGACCCAGTACTTC

V: TRBV29-1
size: few
D: NA
J: TRBJ2-3
CDR3: CSEQQGTDTQYF
DNA: TGCAGCGAGCAACAGGGAACAGATACGCAGTATTTT

V: TRBV27
size: NA
D: NA
J: TRBJ1-2
CDR3: CASSWNPGSYGYTF
DNA: TGTGCCAGCAGTTGGAACCCTGGGAGCTATGGCTACACCTTC

V: TRBV10-3
size: NA
D: NA
J: TRBJ2-2
CDR3: CASEEQGRAGELFF
DNA: TGTGCTTCTGAGGAGCAGGGTCGTGCCGGGGAGCTGTTTTTT

V: TRBV5-1
size: NA
D: TRBD2
J: TRBJ2-5
CDR3: CASSLEQGAPNLAGGPFFRETQYF
DNA: TGCGCCAGCAGCTTGGAGCAGGGGGCCCCCAACCTAGCGGGGGGGCCGTTTTTCCGGGAGACCCAGTACTTC

V: TRBV5-1
size: NA
D: NA
J: TRBJ2-2
CDR3: CASSLLQYSGELFF
DNA: TGCGCCAGCAGCTTGTTACAATACTCCGGGGAGCTGTTTTTT

V: TRBV15
size: NA
D: TRBD1
J: TRBJ2-2
CDR3: CATSREGTGNTGELFF
DNA: TGTGCCACCAGCAGAGAGGGGACAGGGAACACCGGGGAGCTGTTTTTT

V: TRBV29-1
size: NA
D: TRBD1
J: TRBJ2-3
CDR3: CSVEGGTGGRTDTQYF
DNA: TGCAGCGTTGAAGGGGGGACAGGGGGCCGCACAGATACGCAGTATTTT

V: TRBV29-1
size: few
D: NA
J: TRBJ2-6
CDR3: CSVLFRGSGANVLTF
DNA: TGCAGCGTTCTGTTTAGGGGGTCTGGGGCCAACGTCCTGACTTTC

V: TRBV30
size: NA
D: TRBD1
J: TRBJ1-2
CDR3: CACPGQGFSRYTF
DNA: TGTGCCTGCCCTGGACAGGGGTTTAGCCGCTACACCTTC

V: TRBV7-2
size: NA
D: NA
J: TRBJ1-2
CDR3: CASSLFHREDRYTF
DNA: TGTGCCAGCAGCTTATTCCATCGAGAGGATCGATACACCTTC

V: TRBV10-3
size: few
D: TRBD1
J: TRBJ2-3
CDR3: CAIRTGDLDTQYF
DNA: TGTGCCATCAGGACAGGGGATCTGGATACGCAGTATTTT

V: TRBV2
size: NA
D: NA
J: TRBJ2-2
CDR3: CASTEDSPGELFF
DNA: TGTGCCAGCACCGAAGACAGTCCCGGGGAGCTGTTTTTT

V: TRBV19
size: few
D: NA
J: TRBJ1-1
CDR3: CASINREAGAFF
DNA: TGTGCCAGTATAAACAGGGAGGCTGGAGCTTTCTTT

V: TRBV4-3
size: NA
D: NA
J: TRBJ2-5
CDR3: CASSLRGRETQYF
DNA: TGCGCCAGCAGCCTCCGGGGACGGGAGACCCAGTACTTC

V: TRBV5-4
size: NA
D: NA
J: TRBJ1-1
CDR3: CASAPGDTGPNTEAFF
DNA: TGTGCCAGCGCCCCAGGGGACACCGGACCGAACACTGAAGCTTTCTTT

V: TRBV30
size: NA
D: NA
J: TRBJ1-2
CDR3: CAWSTPPRQGVYGYTF
DNA: TGTGCCTGGAGTACCCCCCCGAGGCAGGGTGTCTATGGCTACACCTTC

V: TRBV15
size: NA
D: NA
J: TRBJ2-3
CDR3: CATSRGPASSTDTQYF
DNA: TGTGCCACCAGCAGAGGTCCAGCCTCTAGCACAGATACGCAGTATTTT

V: TRBV7-2
size: once
D: TRBD1
J: TRBJ1-2
CDR3: CASSLAQSGTANGYTF
DNA: TGTGCCAGCAGCTTAGCTCAATCCGGGACAGCTAATGGCTACACCTTC

V: TRBV30
size: NA
D: NA
J: TRBJ2-2
CDR3: CAWSDTTGFTGELFF
DNA: TGTGCCTGGAGTGACACCACAGGGTTCACCGGGGAGCTGTTTTTT

V: TRBV25-1
size: few
D: TRBD2
J: TRBJ2-2
CDR3: CASSDPLAGVRAGELFF
DNA: TGTGCCAGCAGTGACCCGCTTGCGGGGGTGAGGGCCGGGGAGCTGTTTTTT

V: TRBV29-1
size: NA
D: NA
J: TRBJ2-2
CDR3: CSSSGAENTGELFF
DNA: TGCAGCAGTTCAGGGGCAGAGAACACCGGGGAGCTGTTTTTT

V: TRBV29-1
size: NA
D: NA
J: TRBJ2-2
CDR3: CSVKTRANTGELFF
DNA: TGCAGCGTAAAGACACGCGCGAACACCGGGGAGCTGTTTTTT

V: TRBV20-1
size: NA
D: NA
J: TRBJ2-7
CDR3: CSAPGLYEQYF
DNA: TGCAGTGCCCCCGGACTCTACGAGCAGTACTTC

V: TRBV5-6
size: NA
D: NA
J: TRBJ1-1
CDR3: CASSLTWTEAFF
DNA: TGTGCCAGCAGCTTGACTTGGACTGAAGCTTTCTTT

V: TRBV6-5
size: NA
D: TRBD2
J: TRBJ2-7
CDR3: CASSLAGGTYEQYF
DNA: TGTGCCAGCAGCTTAGCGGGGGGCACCTACGAGCAGTACTTC

V: TRBV7-2
size: few
D: NA
J: TRBJ2-3
CDR3: CASSFAKDTQYF
DNA: TGTGCCAGCAGCTTCGCCAAAGATACGCAGTATTTT

V: TRBV14
size: NA
D: TRBD1
J: TRBJ1-4
CDR3: CASSQATGLKMFF
DNA: TGTGCCAGCAGCCAAGCGACAGGGTTAAAGATGTTTTTT

V: TRBV29-1
size: few
D: NA
J: TRBJ2-7
CDR3: CSAFRGLGYEQYF
DNA: TGCAGCGCCTTCCGGGGGTTAGGGTACGAGCAGTACTTC

V: TRBV25-1
size: NA
D: NA
J: TRBJ1-2
CDR3: CASSPAGRSYGYTF
DNA: TGTGCCAGCAGTCCCGCCGGGCGGAGCTATGGCTACACCTTC

V: TRBV6-5
size: NA
D: NA
J: TRBJ2-3
CDR3: CASSYGAQIRTDTQYF
DNA: TGTGCCAGCAGTTACGGGGCCCAGATAAGGACAGATACGCAGTATTTT

V: TRBV7-2
size: few
D: NA
J: TRBJ2-1
CDR3: CASSSPGYNEQFF
DNA: TGTGCCAGCAGCTCCCCGGGATACAATGAGCAGTTCTTC

V: TRBV9
size: NA
D: NA
J: TRBJ1-6
CDR3: CASSGRLNSPLHF
DNA: TGTGCCAGCAGCGGGCGGCTCAATTCACCCCTCCACTTT

V: TRBV29-1
size: few
D: TRBD1
J: TRBJ1-2
CDR3: CSVAGDRGVAYGYTF
DNA: TGCAGCGTTGCTGGGGACAGGGGCGTCGCCTATGGCTACACCTTC

V: TRBV10-3
size: few
D: NA
J: TRBJ2-7
CDR3: CAISGSTGSSYEQYF
DNA: TGTGCCATCAGTGGATCGACAGGTAGCTCCTACGAGCAGTACTTC

V: TRBV7-2
size: few
D: TRBD1
J: TRBJ2-5
CDR3: CASNPGQMRETQYF
DNA: TGTGCCAGCAACCCGGGACAGATGAGGGAGACCCAGTACTTC

V: TRBV25-1
size: NA
D: NA
J: TRBJ1-5
CDR3: CASEGGGGFGNQPQHF
DNA: TGTGCCAGCGAAGGTGGGGGAGGGTTCGGCAATCAGCCCCAGCATTTT

V: TRBV18
size: few
D: TRBD2
J: TRBJ2-1
CDR3: CASSPPASGGAVHNEQFF
DNA: TGTGCCAGCTCACCACCGGCTAGCGGGGGGGCCGTCCACAATGAGCAGTTCTTC

V: TRBV6-1
size: few
D: TRBD1
J: TRBJ2-5
CDR3: CASDRGRGKETQYF
DNA: TGTGCCTCCGACAGGGGGCGGGGAAAAGAGACCCAGTACTTC